This passage covers 6 T cell receptor beta chains from one sample sequenced in a study of regulatory T cells in long-lasting Graves disease. iRepertoire HTBI primers and Arm-PCR of CDR3 regions built TCR beta libraries. TCRdb re-called the multiplex PCR reads with MiXCR, one entry per CDR3 protein. The table includes 300,000 to 500,000 distinct CDR3 sequences, around 21% detected once. The time point here: persistent/refractory GD, antithyroid drugs over 5 years with positive TRAb. Extracted RNA from PBMCs served as the source of the TCR library. The material was peripheral blood mononuclear cells (PBMCs), obtained when the disease was refractory, from a patient treated with antithyroid drugs. These TCRs come from a female donor with Graves disease.

The table lists this clonotype with many counts. Here the CDR3 reads CASGPQGYGYTF. CDR3 coding DNA: TGTGCTAGTGGACCTCAGGGCTATGGCTACACCTTC. V gene TRBV12-5 combines with J gene TRBJ1-2; a possible D gene is TRBD1 (5 bases). The CDR3 sequence is 12 residues long. The V and J ends lost 6 bases and 4 bases respectively, with 9 bases between them. The germline V gene has CDR1 LGHNT and CDR2 FRNRAP.

This clonotype was recorded a few times. The rearrangement links TRBV20-1 to TRBJ2-3; TRBD2 matches 11 bases. Germline CDR1 reads DFQATT; CDR2 reads SNEGSKA (reference sequence). V shed 6 bases, J shed 0 bases, and the junction held 5 bases outside the gene matches. The CDR3 spans 15 residues. CDR3 in amino acids: CSAGLAVLSTDTQYF. DNA of the CDR3: TGCAGTGCGGGACTAGCGGTCCTTAGCACAGATACGCAGTATTTT.

This clonotype has ten or more counts. This chain connects TRBV28 to TRBJ2-7, with D possibly being TRBD1 or TRBD2 (5 bases each). Germline lookup yields CDR1 MDHEN and CDR2 SYDVKM. V lost 6 bases to trimming and J lost 0 bases, with 12 bases between them. CDR3 length: 14 amino acids. The CDR3 bases are TGTGCCAGCAGCTTGGGACGGAACTCCTACGAGCAGTACTTC. As protein: CASSLGRNSYEQYF. Complete variable domain (other parts from reference TRBV28 and TRBJ2-7): DVKVTQSSRYLVKRTGEKVFLECVQDMDHENMFWYRQDPGLGLRLIYFSYDVKMKEKGDIPEGYSVSREKKERFSLILESASTNQTSMYLCASSLGRNSYEQYFGPGTRLTVT.

CDR3 sequence (DNA): TGCGCCAGCAGCCCTGGGGGTCCAGAACAGTACTTC. Its protein product is CASSPGGPEQYF. The chain employs TRBV5-1 and TRBJ2-4; D assignment may be TRBD1 or TRBD2 (5 bases each). Germline CDR1 and CDR2: SGHRS and YFSETQ. This CDR3 spans 12 amino acids. The V gene lost 4 bases and the J gene lost 13 bases, with 15 bases spanning the gap.

This rearrangement joins TRBV12-3 or TRBV12-4 to TRBJ2-7; 9 bases agree with TRBD2. J lost 3 bases, V lost 6 bases, and 3 bases had no gene match. The CDR3 contains 13 residues. The CDR3 DNA is TGTGCCAGCAGGATACTAGCGGGCTACGAGCAGTACTTC. Its translation: CASRILAGYEQYF.

This clonotype was seen more than once but under ten times. The chain couples TRBV20-1 to TRBJ2-2; D not resolved. This CDR3 contains 13 residues. Germline CDR1 and CDR2: DFQATT and SNEGSKA (reference sequence). V was pared by 4 bases and J by 3 bases, with 9 bases between. The CDR3 sequence: CSANPPDTGELFF. The CDR3, as DNA: TGCAGTGCTAATCCCCCTGACACCGGGGAGCTGTTTTTT.